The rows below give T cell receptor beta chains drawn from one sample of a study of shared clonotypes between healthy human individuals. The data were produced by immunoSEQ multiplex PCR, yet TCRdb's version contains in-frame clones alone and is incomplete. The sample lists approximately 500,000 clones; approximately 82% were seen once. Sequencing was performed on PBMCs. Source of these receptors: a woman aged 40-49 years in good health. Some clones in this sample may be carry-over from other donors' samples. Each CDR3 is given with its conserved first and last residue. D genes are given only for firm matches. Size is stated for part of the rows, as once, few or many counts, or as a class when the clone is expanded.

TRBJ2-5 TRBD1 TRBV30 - CAWSGQGGETQYF TGTGCCTGGAGTGGACAGGGGGGAGAGACCCAGTACTTC
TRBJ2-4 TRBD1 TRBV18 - CASSTPQGVGGKNIQYF TGTGCCAGCTCAACCCCACAGGGGGTGGGGGGCAAAAACATTCAGTACTTC
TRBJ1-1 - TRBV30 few CAWSGQGETEAFF TGTGCCTGGAGTGGGCAGGGAGAGACTGAAGCTTTCTTT
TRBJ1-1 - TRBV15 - CATSRDEGGTEAFF TGTGCCACCAGCAGAGATGAGGGGGGCACTGAAGCTTTCTTT
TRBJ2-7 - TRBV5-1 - CASSVTGGGSYEQYF TGCGCCAGCAGCGTTACAGGAGGCGGATCCTACGAGCAGTACTTC
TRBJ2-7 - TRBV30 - CAWNPGNSYEQYF TGTGCCTGGAACCCAGGGAACTCCTACGAGCAGTACTTC
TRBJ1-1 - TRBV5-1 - CASSPVGGAVTEAFF TGCGCCAGCAGCCCCGTAGGCGGGGCGGTCACTGAAGCTTTCTTT
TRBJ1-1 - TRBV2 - CARGLNTEAFF TGTGCCAGAGGGTTGAACACTGAAGCTTTCTTT
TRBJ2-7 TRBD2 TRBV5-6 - CASSLLGLAGREQYF TGTGCCAGCAGCTTGCTCGGACTAGCGGGACGCGAGCAGTACTTC
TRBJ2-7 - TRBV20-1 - CSSLQGYEQYF TGCAGCTCCCTACAGGGTTACGAGCAGTACTTC
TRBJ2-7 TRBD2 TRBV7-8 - CASSFRTSQFYEQYF TGTGCCAGCAGCTTTCGGACTAGTCAGTTCTACGAGCAGTACTTC
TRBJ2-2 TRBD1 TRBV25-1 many CASSEGAGGTGELFF TGTGCCAGCAGTGAAGGGGCAGGGGGCACCGGGGAGCTGTTTTTT
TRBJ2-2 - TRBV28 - CASSYPGRGSGELFF TGTGCCAGCAGTTATCCAGGGCGGGGAAGCGGGGAGCTGTTTTTT
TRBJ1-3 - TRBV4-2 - CASSPSGIGNTIYF TGTGCCAGCAGTCCGTCAGGGATTGGAAACACCATATATTTT
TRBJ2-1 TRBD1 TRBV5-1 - CASSLQGYYNEQFF TGCGCCAGCAGCTTACAGGGGTACTACAATGAGCAGTTCTTC